Listed below are T cell receptor beta chains from one sample, sequenced in a study of blood T cell repertoires in COVID-19. Profiled with immunoSEQ multiplex PCR; TCRdb holds only in-frame clones, not every one. The data show fewer than 500,000 clones, about four fifths seen once. Sample: peripheral blood. These receptors were taken from a human donor with acute or convalescent COVID-19. The donor label of this sample is uncertain. Each CDR3 is given with its conserved first and last residue. Fields, in order: D gene, V gene, clone size, J gene, CDR3 DNA, CDR3 protein. A D gene is named only where the DNA matches it firmly. Where a row states a size, it is once, few, many or the class of an expanded clone; other rows omit it.

d_gene: NA
v_gene: TRBV27
abundance: NA
j_gene: TRBJ1-6
CDR3nt: TGTGCCAGCAGAATTACGGGGAACTCCTATAATTCACCCCTCCACTTT
CDR3aa: CASRITGNSYNSPLHF

d_gene: TRBD1
v_gene: TRBV5-1
abundance: few
j_gene: TRBJ2-7
CDR3nt: TGCGCCAGCAGCTTGGAACAGGGGCGAGTGGTCGAGCAGTACTTC
CDR3aa: CASSLEQGRVVEQYF

d_gene: NA
v_gene: TRBV6-6
abundance: NA
j_gene: TRBJ1-6
CDR3nt: TGTGCCAGCACCCACGGAGGCCAGGGGAATTCACCCCTCCACTTT
CDR3aa: CASTHGGQGNSPLHF

d_gene: TRBD1
v_gene: TRBV7-2
abundance: NA
j_gene: TRBJ1-5
CDR3nt: TGTGCCAGCAGCTCCGGAGACAGGGGGCATCAGCCCCAGCATTTT
CDR3aa: CASSSGDRGHQPQHF

d_gene: NA
v_gene: TRBV27
abundance: many
j_gene: TRBJ2-3
CDR3nt: TGTGCCAGCAGTGCGGTTAGCCACACAGATACGCAGTATTTT
CDR3aa: CASSAVSHTDTQYF

d_gene: NA
v_gene: TRBV27
abundance: once
j_gene: TRBJ1-1
CDR3nt: TGTGCCAGCAGTTTGGGGGGAGCGAACACTGAAGCTTTCTTT
CDR3aa: CASSLGGANTEAFF

d_gene: TRBD1
v_gene: TRBV28
abundance: NA
j_gene: TRBJ2-5
CDR3nt: TGTGCCAGCAGTTCCTGGACAGGACAGAGGGAGACCCAGTACTTC
CDR3aa: CASSSWTGQRETQYF

d_gene: NA
v_gene: TRBV12-3/TRBV12-4
abundance: NA
j_gene: TRBJ1-2
CDR3nt: TGTGCCAGCAGTTTAAGGAGTGGCTACACCTTC
CDR3aa: CASSLRSGYTF

d_gene: TRBD1
v_gene: TRBV5-1
abundance: NA
j_gene: TRBJ1-1
CDR3nt: TGCGCCAGCAGCTTGACAGGGGACACTGAAGCTTTCTTT
CDR3aa: CASSLTGDTEAFF

d_gene: TRBD2
v_gene: TRBV5-1
abundance: few
j_gene: TRBJ2-3
CDR3nt: TGCGCCAGCAGCTTTAGCGGGGGTGGGACAGATACGCAGTATTTT
CDR3aa: CASSFSGGGTDTQYF

d_gene: TRBD2
v_gene: TRBV7-6
abundance: NA
j_gene: TRBJ2-3
CDR3nt: TGTGCCAGCAGCTTGGAAGTAGCGGGAACAGATACGCAGTATTTT
CDR3aa: CASSLEVAGTDTQYF

d_gene: TRBD1
v_gene: TRBV28
abundance: NA
j_gene: TRBJ1-1
CDR3nt: TGTGCCAGTCAACAGGGGATGAACACTGAAGCTTTCTTT
CDR3aa: CASQQGMNTEAFF

d_gene: NA
v_gene: TRBV7-9
abundance: NA
j_gene: TRBJ1-3
CDR3nt: TGTGCCAGCAGCTTAGTGCTTAAGGAGGGAAACACCATATATTTT
CDR3aa: CASSLVLKEGNTIYF

d_gene: TRBD1
v_gene: TRBV14
abundance: NA
j_gene: TRBJ2-3
CDR3nt: TGTGCCAGCACGCTCGAAGGGGGCTGGGTTTATACGCAGTATTTT
CDR3aa: CASTLEGGWVYTQYF

d_gene: TRBD1
v_gene: TRBV6-5
abundance: NA
j_gene: TRBJ1-2
CDR3nt: TGTGCCAGCAGGTCCGGGACAGGGGCTAGCTATGGCTACACCTTC
CDR3aa: CASRSGTGASYGYTF

d_gene: NA
v_gene: TRBV2
abundance: NA
j_gene: TRBJ1-5
CDR3nt: TGTGCCAGCAGTGAAATACAGGGTTTGGGGCAGCCCCAGCATTTT
CDR3aa: CASSEIQGLGQPQHF

d_gene: TRBD2
v_gene: TRBV7-9
abundance: NA
j_gene: TRBJ2-3
CDR3nt: TGTGCCAGCAGCCCCGAGCGGACTAGCGGGAGGTCGGGTACGCAGTATTTT
CDR3aa: CASSPERTSGRSGTQYF

d_gene: NA
v_gene: TRBV29-1
abundance: NA
j_gene: TRBJ1-1
CDR3nt: TGCAGCGTTTCTATACAGGCAGGCACTGAAGCTTTCTTT
CDR3aa: CSVSIQAGTEAFF

d_gene: TRBD1
v_gene: TRBV19
abundance: NA
j_gene: TRBJ1-4
CDR3nt: TGTGCCAGTAGGTCACAGGGGCTTAATGAAAAACTGTTTTTT
CDR3aa: CASRSQGLNEKLFF

d_gene: TRBD1
v_gene: TRBV30
abundance: few
j_gene: TRBJ1-2
CDR3nt: TGTGCCTGGAGTACAAGATTGGACAGGACCTCATTC
CDR3aa: CAWSTRLDRTSF

d_gene: TRBD1
v_gene: TRBV2
abundance: NA
j_gene: TRBJ2-7
CDR3nt: TGTGCCAGCACCTCGACAGGGTTCCTATTCGACGAGCAGTACTTC
CDR3aa: CASTSTGFLFDEQYF

d_gene: TRBD1
v_gene: TRBV12-3/TRBV12-4
abundance: many
j_gene: TRBJ1-1
CDR3nt: TGTGCCAGCAGTACGGGGACAGGGGAAGCTTTCTTT
CDR3aa: CASSTGTGEAFF

d_gene: TRBD2
v_gene: TRBV25-1
abundance: many
j_gene: TRBJ2-3
CDR3nt: TGTGCCAGCAGTGCGGGACTAGCGGGGGCCACAGATACGCAGTATTTT
CDR3aa: CASSAGLAGATDTQYF

d_gene: NA
v_gene: TRBV27
abundance: NA
j_gene: TRBJ2-7
CDR3nt: TGTGCCAGCAGTTTATCCCGGGGCTACGAGCAGTACTTC
CDR3aa: CASSLSRGYEQYF

d_gene: TRBD1
v_gene: TRBV28
abundance: NA
j_gene: TRBJ2-1
CDR3nt: TGTGCCAGCAGTCCAACAGGGGTCCCTTTCAATGAGCAGTTCTTC
CDR3aa: CASSPTGVPFNEQFF

d_gene: TRBD2
v_gene: TRBV3-1/TRBV3-2
abundance: NA
j_gene: TRBJ2-1
CDR3nt: TGTGCCAGCAGCCAAGAACTAGCGGGAGGCGGGTCGCAGTTCTTC
CDR3aa: CASSQELAGGGSQFF